What follows is one TCR beta chain and its context. These data are taken from a study of control samples from healthy donors and cancer patients. The CDR3 spans 11 residues. V was cut by 2 bases and J by 7 bases, with 9 bases left in between. CDR1 and CDR2 from the germline V gene are GTSNPN and SVGIG (reference sequence). Here immunoSEQ multiplex PCR was the method, and the copy in TCRdb shows in-frame clones only, minus some. This table has around 130,000 clones, more than 85% appearing once. The J gene is TRBJ2-7, the V gene TRBV30, with D unresolved. Material: PBMCs. The source of this sequence is a man aged 50-60 years with head and neck cancer. The CDR3 bases are TGTGCCTGGAGTCCCTCTAGAGAGCAGTACTTC. Its translation is CAWSPSREQYF.